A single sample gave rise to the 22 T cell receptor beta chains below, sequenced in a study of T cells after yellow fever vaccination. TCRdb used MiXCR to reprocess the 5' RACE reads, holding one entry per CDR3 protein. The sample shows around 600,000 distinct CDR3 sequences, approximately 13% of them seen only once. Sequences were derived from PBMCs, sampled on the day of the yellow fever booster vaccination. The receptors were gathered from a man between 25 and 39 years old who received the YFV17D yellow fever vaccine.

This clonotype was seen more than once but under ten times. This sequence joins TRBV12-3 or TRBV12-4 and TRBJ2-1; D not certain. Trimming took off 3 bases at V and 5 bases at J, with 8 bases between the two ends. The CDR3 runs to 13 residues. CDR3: CASSFGSHNEQFF. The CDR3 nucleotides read TGTGCCAGCAGTTTCGGCAGCCACAATGAGCAGTTCTTC.

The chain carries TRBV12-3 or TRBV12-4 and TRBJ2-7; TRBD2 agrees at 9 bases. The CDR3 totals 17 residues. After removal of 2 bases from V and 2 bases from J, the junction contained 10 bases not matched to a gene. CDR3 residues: CASSLLAGGPSAYEQYF. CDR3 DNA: TGTGCCAGCAGTTTATTGGCGGGAGGGCCCTCCGCCTACGAGCAGTACTTC.

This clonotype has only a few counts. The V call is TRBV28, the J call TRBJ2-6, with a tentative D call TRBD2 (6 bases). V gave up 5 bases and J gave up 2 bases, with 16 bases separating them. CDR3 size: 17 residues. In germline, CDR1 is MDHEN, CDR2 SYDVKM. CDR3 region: CASSHFGTRTGANVLTF. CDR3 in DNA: TGTGCCAGCAGTCACTTCGGGACTCGGACTGGGGCCAACGTCCTGACTTTC.

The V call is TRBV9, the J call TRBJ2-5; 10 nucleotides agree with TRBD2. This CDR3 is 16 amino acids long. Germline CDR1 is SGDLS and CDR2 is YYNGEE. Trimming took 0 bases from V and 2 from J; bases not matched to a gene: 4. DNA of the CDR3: TGTGCCAGCAGCGTAGTTGGGACTAGCGTTCAAGAGACCCAGTACTTC. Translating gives CASSVVGTSVQETQYF.

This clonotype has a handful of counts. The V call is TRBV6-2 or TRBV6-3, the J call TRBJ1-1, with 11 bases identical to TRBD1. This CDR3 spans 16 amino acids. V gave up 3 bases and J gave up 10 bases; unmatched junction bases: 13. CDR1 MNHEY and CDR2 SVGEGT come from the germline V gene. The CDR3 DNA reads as TGTGCCAGCAGTTATACCGGGACAGGGGGGACTACGGTAGCTTTCTTT. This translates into CASSYTGTGGTTVAFF.

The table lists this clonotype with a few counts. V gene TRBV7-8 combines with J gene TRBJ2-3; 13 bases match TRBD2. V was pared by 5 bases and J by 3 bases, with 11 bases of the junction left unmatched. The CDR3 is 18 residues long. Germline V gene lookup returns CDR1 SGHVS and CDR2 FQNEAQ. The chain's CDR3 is CASSPPGTSGITTDTQYF. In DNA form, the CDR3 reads TGTGCCAGCAGCCCCCCCGGGACTAGCGGGATAACGACAGATACGCAGTATTTT.

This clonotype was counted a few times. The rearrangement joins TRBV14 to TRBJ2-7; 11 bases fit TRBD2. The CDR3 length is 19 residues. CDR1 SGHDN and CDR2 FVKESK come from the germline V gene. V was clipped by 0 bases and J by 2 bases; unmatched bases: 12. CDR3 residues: CASSQDNWTSGSSAYEQYF. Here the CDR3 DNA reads TGTGCCAGCAGCCAAGATAATTGGACTAGCGGGTCCTCGGCCTACGAGCAGTACTTC.

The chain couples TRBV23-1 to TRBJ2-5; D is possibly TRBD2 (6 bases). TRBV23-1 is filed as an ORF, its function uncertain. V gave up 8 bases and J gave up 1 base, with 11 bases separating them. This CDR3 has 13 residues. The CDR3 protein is CASHGRLQETQYF. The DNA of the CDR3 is TGCGCCAGCCATGGGAGGCTCCAAGAGACCCAGTACTTC.

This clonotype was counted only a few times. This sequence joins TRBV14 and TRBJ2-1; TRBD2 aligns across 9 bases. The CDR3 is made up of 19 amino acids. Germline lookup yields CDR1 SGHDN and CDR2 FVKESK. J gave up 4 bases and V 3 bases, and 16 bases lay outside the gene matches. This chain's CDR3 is CASSHPSGVRPGRYNEQFF. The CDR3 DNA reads TGTGCCAGCAGCCACCCTAGCGGGGTTAGACCAGGACGTTACAATGAGCAGTTCTTC.

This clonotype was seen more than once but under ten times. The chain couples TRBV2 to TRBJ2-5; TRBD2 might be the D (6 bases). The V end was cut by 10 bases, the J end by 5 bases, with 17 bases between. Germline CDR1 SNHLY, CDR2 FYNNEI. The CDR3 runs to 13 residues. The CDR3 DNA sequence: TGTGCCACCGTGGAGGGAGAACGGGAGACCCAGTACTTC. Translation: CATVEGERETQYF.

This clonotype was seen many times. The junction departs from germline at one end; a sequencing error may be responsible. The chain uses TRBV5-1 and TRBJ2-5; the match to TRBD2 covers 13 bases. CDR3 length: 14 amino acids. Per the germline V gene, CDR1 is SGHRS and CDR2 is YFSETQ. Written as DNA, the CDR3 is TGTGCCAGCAGCTCGGGACTAGCGGGGGAGACCCAGTACTTC. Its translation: CASSSGLAGETQYF.

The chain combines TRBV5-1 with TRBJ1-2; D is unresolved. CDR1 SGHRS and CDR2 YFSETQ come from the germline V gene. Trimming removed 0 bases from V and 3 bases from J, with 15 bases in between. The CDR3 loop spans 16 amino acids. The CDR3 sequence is CASSLGKGLVDYGYTF. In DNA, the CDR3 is TGCGCCAGCAGCTTGGGGAAGGGTCTAGTGGACTATGGCTACACCTTC.

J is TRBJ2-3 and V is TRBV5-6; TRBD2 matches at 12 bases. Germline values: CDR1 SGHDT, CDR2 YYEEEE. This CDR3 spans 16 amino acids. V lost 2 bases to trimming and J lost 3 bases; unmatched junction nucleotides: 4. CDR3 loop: CASSFRLAGDTDTQYF. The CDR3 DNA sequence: TGTGCCAGCAGCTTCAGACTAGCGGGAGATACAGATACGCAGTATTTT.

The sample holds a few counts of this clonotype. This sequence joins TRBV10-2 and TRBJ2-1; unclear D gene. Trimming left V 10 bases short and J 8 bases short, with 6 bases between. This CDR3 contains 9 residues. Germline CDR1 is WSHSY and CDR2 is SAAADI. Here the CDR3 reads CATGDEQFF. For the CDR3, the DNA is TGCGCCACCGGAGATGAGCAGTTCTTC.

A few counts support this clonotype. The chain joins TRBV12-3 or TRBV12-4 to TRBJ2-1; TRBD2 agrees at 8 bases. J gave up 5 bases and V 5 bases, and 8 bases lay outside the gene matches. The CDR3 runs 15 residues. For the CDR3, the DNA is TGTGCCAGCAGTCGAAGCGGGAGACCGAACAATGAGCAGTTCTTC. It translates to CASSRSGRPNNEQFF.

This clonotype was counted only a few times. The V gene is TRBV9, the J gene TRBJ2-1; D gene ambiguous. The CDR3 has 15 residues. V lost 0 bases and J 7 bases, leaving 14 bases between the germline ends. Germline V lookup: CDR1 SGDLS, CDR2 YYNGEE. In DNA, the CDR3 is TGTGCCAGCAGCGTAGGTGGACCGAAGTGGAATGAGCAGTTCTTC. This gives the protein CASSVGGPKWNEQFF.

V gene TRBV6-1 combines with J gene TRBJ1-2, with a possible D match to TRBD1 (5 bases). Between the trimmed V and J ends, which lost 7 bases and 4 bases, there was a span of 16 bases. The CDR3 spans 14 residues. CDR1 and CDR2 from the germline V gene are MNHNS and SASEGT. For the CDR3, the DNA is TGTGCCAGCACCTTGACTACAGGAACCTATGGCTACACCTTC. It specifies CASTLTTGTYGYTF.

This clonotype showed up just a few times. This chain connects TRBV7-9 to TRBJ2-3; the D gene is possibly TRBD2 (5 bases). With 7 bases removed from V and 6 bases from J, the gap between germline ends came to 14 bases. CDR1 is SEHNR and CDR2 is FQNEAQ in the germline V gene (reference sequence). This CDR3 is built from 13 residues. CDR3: CASKSPAGDTQYF. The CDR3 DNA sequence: TGTGCCAGCAAGAGCCCCGCGGGTGATACGCAGTATTTT.

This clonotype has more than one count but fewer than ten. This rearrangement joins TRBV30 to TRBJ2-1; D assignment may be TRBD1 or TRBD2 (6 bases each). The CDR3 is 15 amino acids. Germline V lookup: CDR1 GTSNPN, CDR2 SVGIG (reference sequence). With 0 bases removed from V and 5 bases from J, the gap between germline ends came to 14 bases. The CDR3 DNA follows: TGTGCCTGGAGTGTCAGGAGGGGGGCACACAATGAGCAGTTCTTC. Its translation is CAWSVRRGAHNEQFF. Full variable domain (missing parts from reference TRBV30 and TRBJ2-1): SQTIHQWPATLVQPVGSPLSLECTVEGTSNPNLYWYRQAAGRGLQLLFYSVGIGQISSEVPQNLSASRPQDRQFILSSKKLLLSDSGFYLCAWSVRRGAHNEQFFGPGTRLTVL.

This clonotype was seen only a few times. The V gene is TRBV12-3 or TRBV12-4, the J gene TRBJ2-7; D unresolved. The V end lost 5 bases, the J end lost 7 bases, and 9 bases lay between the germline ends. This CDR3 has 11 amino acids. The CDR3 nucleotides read TGTGCCAGCAGTCCTTTACGGGAGCAGTACTTC. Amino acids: CASSPLREQYF.

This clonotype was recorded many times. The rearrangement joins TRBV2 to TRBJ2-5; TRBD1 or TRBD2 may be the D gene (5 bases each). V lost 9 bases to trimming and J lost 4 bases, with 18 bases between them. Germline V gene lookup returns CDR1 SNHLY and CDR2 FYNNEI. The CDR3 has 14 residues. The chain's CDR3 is CASIRRGAGETQYF. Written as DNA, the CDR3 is TGTGCCAGTATCCGCCGGGGCGCAGGAGAGACCCAGTACTTC.

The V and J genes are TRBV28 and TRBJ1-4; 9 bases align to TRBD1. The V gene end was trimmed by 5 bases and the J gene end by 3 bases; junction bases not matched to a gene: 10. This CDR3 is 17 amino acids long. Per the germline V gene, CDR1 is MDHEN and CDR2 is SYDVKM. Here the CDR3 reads CASSRNPRTGANEKLFF. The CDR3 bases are TGTGCCAGCAGTAGAAACCCCCGGACAGGGGCTAATGAAAAACTGTTTTTT. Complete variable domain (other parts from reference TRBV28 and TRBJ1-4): DVKVTQSSRYLVKRTGEKVFLECVQDMDHENMFWYRQDPGLGLRLIYFSYDVKMKEKGDIPEGYSVSREKKERFSLILESASTNQTSMYLCASSRNPRTGANEKLFFGSGTQLSVL.